Presented here are 10 T cell receptor beta chains from one specimen sequenced in a study of T cell responses to AZD1222 COVID-19 vaccine. Repertoires were generated with immunoSEQ multiplex PCR, while TCRdb's copy carries only in-frame clones and drops some. The sample includes 200,000 to 250,000 clones, 85% to 95% of them seen just once. This specimen consisted of peripheral blood, obtained on day 0 of MenACWY control vaccination. These receptors all come from an adult in good health.

The chain uses TRBV7-2 and TRBJ1-6; no reliable D call. From germline, CDR1 is SGHTA and CDR2 FQGNSA. Trimming removed 1 base from V and 0 bases from J, with 10 bases in between. The CDR3 sequence is 17 residues long. CDR3 sequence reads: CASSLGVRHSYNSPLHF. CDR3 coding DNA: TGTGCCAGCAGCTTAGGAGTCAGACACTCCTATAATTCACCCCTCCACTTT.

This clone appeared once. The rearrangement joins TRBV5-4 to TRBJ2-5, with 7 positions matching TRBD1. CDR1 and CDR2 from the germline V gene are SGHNT and YYREEE (reference sequence). V dropped 4 bases and J dropped 5; count of bases not matched to a gene: 8. The CDR3 consists of 14 residues. This CDR3 is CASSVDRVVETQYF. For the CDR3, the DNA is TGTGCCAGCAGCGTTGACAGGGTGGTGGAGACCCAGTACTTC.

V and J are TRBV2 and TRBJ1-1, with 7 bases fitting TRBD1. V lost 4 bases to trimming and J lost 1 base; unmatched junction nucleotides: 3. Germline assignment: CDR1 SNHLY and CDR2 FYNNEI. The CDR3 totals 14 residues. CDR3 in amino acids: CASSVQGTNTEAFF. CDR3 nucleotide sequence: TGTGCCAGCAGTGTACAGGGGACGAACACTGAAGCTTTCTTT.

This clone has a single count. This chain joins TRBV27 and TRBJ1-1; D ambiguous. CDR1 and CDR2 (germline): MNHEY, SMNVEV (reference sequence). Trimming removed 6 bases at V and 2 bases at J, with 13 bases between. The CDR3 has 14 residues. The CDR3 region is CASRQSTHNTEAFF. CDR3 coding DNA: TGTGCCAGCAGACAGTCTACTCACAACACTGAAGCTTTCTTT.

DNA for the CDR3: TGTGCCATCAGTGAGTCGGGGGCAGCGAACACTGAAGCTTTCTTT. Its protein is CAISESGAANTEAFF. This chain connects TRBV10-3 to TRBJ1-1; perhaps TRBD1 as D (6 bases). Trimming took off 0 bases at V and 1 base at J, with 9 bases between the two ends. The germline CDR1 and CDR2 sequences are ENHRY and SYGVKD. The CDR3 length is 15 residues.

The chain joins TRBV18 to TRBJ2-3; 13 nucleotides agree with TRBD2. The trim removed 2 bases at V and 7 bases at J, leaving 6 bases unmatched. Germline values: CDR1 KGHSH, CDR2 LQKENI. The CDR3 is made up of 16 amino acids. CDR3 sequence: CASSPTSGGAMNTQYF. The CDR3 DNA reads TGTGCCAGCTCACCAACTAGCGGGGGGGCTATGAATACGCAGTATTTT.

The chain uses TRBV19 and TRBJ1-2; tentatively, D is TRBD1 (5 bases). The V gene lost 9 bases and the J gene lost 0 bases, with 8 bases spanning the gap. Germline V gene data show CDR1 as LNHDA and CDR2 as SQIVND (reference sequence). The CDR3 spans 12 residues. The CDR3 DNA sequence: TGTGCCAGCAGACAGTCTAACTATGGCTACACCTTC. It yields the protein CASRQSNYGYTF.

This sequence joins TRBV6-5 and TRBJ2-2; 13 nucleotides agree with TRBD2. The CDR3 has 15 residues. CDR1 MNHEY and CDR2 SVGAGI come from the germline V gene. Losses at the gene ends were 9 bases for V and 3 bases for J; bases not matched to a gene: 4. The CDR3 is CASRGLAGDTGELFF. Written as DNA, the CDR3 is TGTGCCAGTAGAGGACTAGCGGGAGACACCGGGGAGCTGTTTTTT.

V gene TRBV19 combines with J gene TRBJ1-2; no clear D. CDR3 length: 12 amino acids. Germline-derived CDR1 and CDR2 are LNHDA and SQIVND (reference sequence). V lost 4 bases to trimming and J lost 8 bases, with 11 bases between them. CDR3 protein: CASSRGGSGYTF. CDR3 nucleotides: TGTGCCAGTAGTAGAGGAGGCAGCGGCTACACCTTC.

The chain is built from TRBV3-1 (or the pseudogene TRBV3-2) and TRBJ2-1; 9 bases are shared with TRBD1. In germline, CDR1 is LGHDT, CDR2 YNNKEL (reference sequence). Unmatched junction bases numbered 6, after V lost 3 bases and J lost 6 bases. The CDR3 loop spans 15 amino acids. Here the CDR3 DNA reads TGTGCCAGCAGCCATACGGGACAGGGTAGCAATGAGCAGTTCTTC. The encoded protein is CASSHTGQGSNEQFF.